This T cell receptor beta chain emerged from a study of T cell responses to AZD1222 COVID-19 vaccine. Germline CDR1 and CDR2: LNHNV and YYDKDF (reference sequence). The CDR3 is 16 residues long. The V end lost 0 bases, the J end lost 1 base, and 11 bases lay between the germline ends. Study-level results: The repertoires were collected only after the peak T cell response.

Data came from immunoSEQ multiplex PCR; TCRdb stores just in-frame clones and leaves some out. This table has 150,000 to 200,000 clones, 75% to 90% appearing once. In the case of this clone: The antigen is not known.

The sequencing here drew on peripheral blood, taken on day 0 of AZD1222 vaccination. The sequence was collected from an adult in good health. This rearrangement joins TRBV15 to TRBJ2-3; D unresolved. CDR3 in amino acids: CATSRDMTPRTDTQYF. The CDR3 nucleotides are TGTGCCACCAGCAGAGATATGACTCCACGCACAGATACGCAGTATTTT.